This T cell receptor (beta chain) was retrieved from a study of blood T cell repertoires in COVID-19. Trimming left V 6 bases short and J 1 base short, with 4 bases between. CDR3 length: 12 amino acids. Looked up from germline, CDR1 is MNHEY and CDR2 is SMNVEV (reference sequence). This clone was found a few times. In the original workflow: Reference gene primers were amplified, and this amplification served to estimate nucleated cell counts. The repertoire was sequenced with immunoSEQ multiplex PCR; TCRdb's copy has only in-frame clones and lacks some. D and trimming come from the DNA, and the V and J calls and clone size come from that table. The data show 150,000 or so clones, with approximately 86% seen just once and less than 5% held by the top ten.

The chain carries TRBV27 and TRBJ1-3; D uncertain. This clonotype was obtained from a woman aged 40-49 years who had been exposed to COVID-19. Sequenced: PBMCs or T cells enriched from blood (not recorded which). CDR3 loop: CASSGSGNTIYF. The CDR3 coding sequence is TGTGCCAGCAGCGGGTCTGGAAACACCATATATTTT.